This is a list of T cell receptor beta chains from one sample in a study of blood T cells in healthy people across ages. TCRdb itself ran the 5' RACE reads through MiXCR, one entry per CDR3 protein. The sample includes 1,500,000 or so distinct CDR3 sequences, about 45% of them seen just once. Sequenced: blood. Receptors were obtained from a woman aged 18-29 years in good health. The CDR3 runs from the conserved cysteine through the conserved F or W. The order of the fields is V gene, clone size, J gene, D gene, CDR3 protein, CDR3 DNA. The D gene is left open where the match is weak. The listing skips clone size in some rows; elsewhere it reads once, few, many or a size class.

V: TRBV9
size: .
J: TRBJ1-1
D: .
CDR3: CASSVGGGDTSTEAFF
DNA: TGTGCCAGCAGCGTAGGTGGAGGGGATACCTCAACTGAAGCTTTCTTT

V: TRBV9
size: few
J: TRBJ2-1
D: .
CDR3: CASSASGTGYNEQFF
DNA: TGTGCCAGCAGCGCCTCGGGAACCGGTTACAATGAGCAGTTCTTC

V: TRBV20-1
size: few
J: TRBJ2-3
D: .
CDR3: CSAQLGFQDTQYF
DNA: TGCAGTGCGCAACTCGGGTTTCAAGATACGCAGTATTTT

V: TRBV28
size: few
J: TRBJ2-3
D: .
CDR3: CASRTLAVTDTQYF
DNA: TGTGCCAGCAGGACACTAGCTGTTACAGATACGCAGTATTTT

V: TRBV4-2
size: few
J: TRBJ2-1
D: TRBD2
CDR3: CASSQERGLAGDEQFF
DNA: TGCGCCAGCAGCCAAGAAAGAGGACTAGCTGGCGATGAGCAGTTCTTC

V: TRBV27
size: few
J: TRBJ2-7
D: .
CDR3: CASSFADEGYEQYF
DNA: TGTGCCAGCAGTTTTGCTGACGAAGGCTACGAGCAGTACTTC

V: TRBV28
size: few
J: TRBJ2-3
D: .
CDR3: CASSFGKLATTDTQYF
DNA: TGTGCCAGCAGTTTCGGGAAGCTAGCTACTACAGATACGCAGTATTTT

V: TRBV7-8
size: once
J: TRBJ2-1
D: .
CDR3: CASSLTGTLSDNEQFF
DNA: TGTGCCAGCAGCTTAACAGGGACCCTATCCGACAATGAGCAGTTCTTC

V: TRBV28
size: .
J: TRBJ2-3
D: .
CDR3: CASSFRFTDTQYF
DNA: TGTGCCAGCAGTTTCCGTTTCACAGATACGCAGTATTTT

V: TRBV29-1
size: few
J: TRBJ2-7
D: .
CDR3: CSAQGSGVYEQYF
DNA: TGCAGCGCCCAGGGTAGCGGAGTCTACGAGCAGTACTTC

V: TRBV28
size: .
J: TRBJ2-7
D: .
CDR3: CASSRVGTPYEQYF
DNA: TGTGCCAGCAGTCGCGTGGGTACCCCCTACGAGCAGTACTTC

V: TRBV12-3/TRBV12-4
size: .
J: TRBJ2-3
D: .
CDR3: CASSLPGTQYF
DNA: TGTGCCAGCAGTCTCCCGGGAACGCAGTATTTT

V: TRBV3-1
size: .
J: TRBJ2-6
D: .
CDR3: CASSQVTQGHPSGANVLTF
DNA: TGTGCCAGCAGCCAAGTTACGCAGGGGCACCCCTCTGGGGCCAACGTCCTGACTTTC

V: TRBV5-1
size: few
J: TRBJ2-7
D: TRBD1
CDR3: CASSSNLQGAYSYEQYF
DNA: TGCGCCAGCAGCTCTAACCTACAGGGGGCCTACTCCTACGAGCAGTACTTC

V: TRBV3-1
size: few
J: TRBJ1-2
D: .
CDR3: CASSLPSWGYTF
DNA: TGTGCCAGCAGCCTACCAAGTTGGGGCTACACCTTC

V: TRBV6-2/TRBV6-3
size: .
J: TRBJ1-5
D: .
CDR3: CASSPTPEPQHF
DNA: TGTGCCAGCAGCCCGACACCCGAGCCCCAGCATTTT

V: TRBV6-1
size: .
J: TRBJ1-2
D: TRBD1
CDR3: CASSERGQATYGYTF
DNA: TGTGCCAGCAGTGAAAGGGGACAGGCTACCTATGGCTACACCTTC

V: TRBV5-1
size: few
J: TRBJ2-1
D: TRBD2
CDR3: CASSLAAGLANNEQFF
DNA: TGCGCCAGCAGCTTGGCCGCGGGACTAGCAAACAATGAGCAGTTCTTC

V: TRBV7-2
size: .
J: TRBJ2-7
D: .
CDR3: CASSPQGTYPSFYEQYF
DNA: TGTGCCAGCAGCCCACAGGGAACCTACCCATCCTTCTACGAGCAGTACTTC

V: TRBV10-2
size: .
J: TRBJ2-7
D: TRBD1
CDR3: CASREFGPGGIQYF
DNA: TGCGCCAGCAGGGAGTTTGGACCAGGGGGTATCCAGTACTTC

V: TRBV7-2
size: .
J: TRBJ1-5
D: .
CDR3: CASSLVEWDQPQHF
DNA: TGTGCCAGCAGCTTAGTAGAGTGGGATCAGCCCCAGCATTTT

V: TRBV18
size: .
J: TRBJ1-2
D: .
CDR3: CASSPLDIYGYTF
DNA: TGTGCCAGCTCACCTTTGGACATCTATGGCTACACCTTC

V: TRBV6-1
size: few
J: TRBJ1-2
D: TRBD1
CDR3: CASSEFGQGSFYGYTF
DNA: TGTGCCAGCAGTGAGTTCGGACAGGGGTCTTTCTATGGCTACACCTTC

V: TRBV4-1
size: many
J: TRBJ2-5
D: .
CDR3: CASSQWRRETQYF
DNA: TGCGCCAGCAGCCAATGGAGACGGGAGACCCAGTACTTC

V: TRBV20-1
size: .
J: TRBJ2-5
D: .
CDR3: CSARDSRDFQETQYF
DNA: TGCAGTGCTAGAGATTCCCGGGACTTCCAAGAGACCCAGTACTTC

V: TRBV6-2/TRBV6-3
size: .
J: TRBJ2-7
D: .
CDR3: CASKRGAYEQYF
DNA: TGTGCCAGCAAAAGGGGGGCCTACGAGCAGTACTTC

V: TRBV12-3/TRBV12-4
size: .
J: TRBJ2-2
D: .
CDR3: CASSFGRLGTGELFF
DNA: TGTGCCAGCAGTTTTGGCAGACTAGGCACCGGGGAGCTGTTTTTT

V: TRBV20-1
size: few
J: TRBJ2-7
D: TRBD2
CDR3: CSAPRLAGVYEQYF
DNA: TGCAGTGCTCCGAGACTAGCGGGAGTCTACGAGCAGTACTTC

V: TRBV4-1
size: .
J: TRBJ2-7
D: .
CDR3: CASRLDLPPSYEQYF
DNA: TGCGCCAGCAGACTAGACCTCCCGCCCTCCTACGAGCAGTACTTC

V: TRBV5-1
size: few
J: TRBJ2-3
D: .
CDR3: CASSLIPILDSTDTQYF
DNA: TGCGCCAGCAGCTTGATACCTATTCTGGACTCCACAGATACGCAGTATTTT

V: TRBV5-5
size: .
J: TRBJ2-5
D: .
CDR3: CASSYGTGPSGTQYF
DNA: TGTGCCAGCAGCTATGGGACAGGTCCTAGCGGGACCCAGTACTTC

V: TRBV3-1
size: many
J: TRBJ2-3
D: TRBD1
CDR3: CASSQVLGTGDPDTQYF
DNA: TGTGCCAGCAGCCAAGTACTCGGGACAGGGGATCCAGATACGCAGTATTTT

V: TRBV7-2
size: many
J: TRBJ2-3
D: .
CDR3: CASSLGRGDTQYF
DNA: TGTGCCAGCAGCTTAGGGAGGGGAGATACGCAGTATTTT

V: TRBV10-3
size: .
J: TRBJ2-1
D: TRBD1
CDR3: CAVSGLRDSLWNEQFF
DNA: TGTGCCGTCAGTGGGCTACGGGACAGCCTCTGGAATGAGCAGTTCTTC

V: TRBV4-3
size: .
J: TRBJ1-1
D: TRBD1
CDR3: CASSQDFGTGRATEAFF
DNA: TGCGCCAGCAGCCAAGATTTCGGGACAGGGCGGGCCACTGAAGCTTTCTTT

V: TRBV20-1
size: .
J: TRBJ1-2
D: TRBD1
CDR3: CSARGGDRDNIYGYTF
DNA: TGCAGTGCTAGGGGGGGGGACAGGGATAATATCTATGGCTACACCTTC

V: TRBV20-1
size: few
J: TRBJ1-2
D: TRBD1
CDR3: CSASDRGPGYTF
DNA: TGCAGTGCTTCCGACAGGGGGCCTGGCTACACCTTC

V: TRBV27
size: few
J: TRBJ1-2
D: .
CDR3: CASSLSLTGWYGYTF
DNA: TGTGCCAGCAGTTTATCCTTGACGGGGTGGTATGGCTACACCTTC

V: TRBV6-2/TRBV6-3
size: .
J: TRBJ1-5
D: TRBD1
CDR3: CASSYDEQGGQPQHF
DNA: TGTGCCAGCAGTTACGACGAGCAGGGGGGTCAGCCCCAGCATTTT

V: TRBV9
size: .
J: TRBJ2-1
D: TRBD2
CDR3: CASSVRSPAGVGNEQFF
DNA: TGTGCCAGCAGCGTGAGAAGCCCAGCGGGAGTGGGAAATGAGCAGTTCTTC

V: TRBV5-5
size: .
J: TRBJ2-7
D: TRBD2
CDR3: CASSFLYWTSGAYNEQYF
DNA: TGTGCCAGCAGCTTCCTTTACTGGACTAGCGGAGCCTACAATGAGCAGTACTTC

V: TRBV15
size: .
J: TRBJ2-6
D: .
CDR3: CATSRVRSPRRPGANVLTF
DNA: TGTGCCACCAGCAGAGTAAGGAGCCCCCGACGGCCTGGGGCCAACGTCCTGACTTTC

V: TRBV11-2
size: .
J: TRBJ2-7
D: .
CDR3: CASTPGPSYEQYF
DNA: TGTGCCAGTACCCCCGGTCCTTCCTACGAGCAGTACTTC

V: TRBV7-6
size: few
J: TRBJ2-1
D: .
CDR3: CASAGSTDEQFF
DNA: TGTGCCAGCGCCGGGAGTACGGATGAGCAGTTCTTC

V: TRBV13
size: .
J: TRBJ2-1
D: .
CDR3: CASSLKGYNEQFF
DNA: TGTGCCAGCAGCTTAAAAGGGTACAATGAGCAGTTCTTC

V: TRBV4-1
size: few
J: TRBJ2-7
D: TRBD1
CDR3: CASSQPTGGRSYEQYF
DNA: TGCGCCAGCAGCCAACCTACAGGGGGCAGATCCTACGAGCAGTACTTC

V: TRBV20-1
size: few
J: TRBJ2-7
D: TRBD2
CDR3: CSAQGLAGSYEQYF
DNA: TGCAGTGCTCAAGGACTAGCGGGGTCCTACGAGCAGTACTTC

V: TRBV20-1
size: .
J: TRBJ1-2
D: .
CDR3: CSARTDSAYYGYTF
DNA: TGCAGTGCTAGGACAGACAGCGCTTACTATGGCTACACCTTC

V: TRBV27
size: once
J: TRBJ2-1
D: .
CDR3: CASSFAELAEQFF
DNA: TGTGCCAGCAGTTTTGCAGAACTGGCTGAGCAGTTCTTC

V: TRBV27
size: .
J: TRBJ2-3
D: TRBD2
CDR3: CASSSGLAPTDTQYF
DNA: TGTGCCAGCAGTTCCGGACTAGCGCCCACAGATACGCAGTATTTT

V: TRBV9
size: .
J: TRBJ2-3
D: .
CDR3: CASSAGRGTDTQYF
DNA: TGTGCCAGCAGCGCTGGAAGGGGGACAGATACGCAGTATTTT

V: TRBV20-1
size: .
J: TRBJ2-7
D: .
CDR3: CSAPGRPSYEQYF
DNA: TGCAGTGCCCCGGGACGGCCCTCCTACGAGCAGTACTTC

V: TRBV28
size: .
J: TRBJ2-5
D: .
CDR3: CASSFEKPQETQYF
DNA: TGTGCCAGCAGTTTCGAGAAACCCCAAGAGACCCAGTACTTC

V: TRBV12-3/TRBV12-4
size: .
J: TRBJ1-4
D: .
CDR3: CASSFPTGASEKLFF
DNA: TGTGCCAGCAGTTTCCCTACCGGGGCGAGTGAAAAACTGTTTTTT

V: TRBV6-2/TRBV6-3
size: few
J: TRBJ2-7
D: .
CDR3: CASQRGAFYEQYF
DNA: TGTGCCAGCCAACGAGGAGCCTTTTACGAGCAGTACTTC

V: TRBV9
size: .
J: TRBJ2-2
D: .
CDR3: CASIFIATGELFF
DNA: TGTGCCAGCATCTTTATAGCGACCGGGGAGCTGTTTTTT